This T cell receptor beta chain appears in the sequencing data of a study of T cells after yellow fever vaccination. Across the study: Fractions containing few cells were prepared with SMART-Seq v4 Ultra Low Input. Whole-study findings and limits: Contamination by abundant bulk-population clonotypes could be present in FACS-sorted repertoires.

On this clonotype itself: What it binds is not known.

They built TCR cDNA with 5'RACE template switching, a step that put in a universal primer site and UMIs. TCRdb fed the 5' RACE reads into MiXCR, producing one record per CDR3 protein. Among about 240,000 distinct CDR3 sequences, about 3.9% were seen once, and the ten largest hold 15% to 20%. This CDR3 is built from 16 residues. Germline V gene sequence: CDR1 DFQATT, CDR2 SNEGSKA (reference sequence). This clonotype originated in a man aged 18 to 30 who received the YFV17D yellow fever vaccine. V and J are TRBV20-1 and TRBJ2-6; 10 bases map to TRBD2. The input for sequencing was PBMCs, taken 15 days after the yellow fever booster vaccination. The CDR3 coding sequence is TGCAGCAGCGGGAGGGGGCGGTTTACTGGGGCCAACGTCCTGACTTTC. This sequence encodes CSSGRGRFTGANVLTF.